Below, one T cell receptor beta chain is given with its context. Its specific antigen is unknown. Base qualities are not provided; no much larger clone lies one nucleotide away. TCRbeta CDR3 regions were amplified from genomic DNA using the immunoSEQ Assay, a bias-controlled multiplex PCR. The study's processing was this. Within the assay, amplification of reference gene primers was used to estimate how many nucleated cells each sample contained. Sequence reads were collapsed and filtered to measure the absolute abundance of every unique TCRbeta CDR3 rearrangement. For each sample, productive Simpson clonality was calculated as the square root of Simpson's diversity index over productive rearrangements. Here the immuneACCESS table is served through TCRdb, limited to in-frame sequences with V and J called. Missing clones are a known gap in these copies; in checked studies unresolved V genes cover under half, and the rest lacks a known reason. The V and J calls and clone size were taken over from that table, and D and trimming were inferred from the DNA. The sample table holds 150,000 to 200,000 clones, of which approximately 91% were seen once. Approximately 6.7% of the sample is in the top ten clones.

The V end loses 3 bases and the J end loses 4 bases, and a stretch of 6 bases separates them. The CDR3 runs 12 residues from the cysteine to the phenylalanine. Left in the record is the CDR3 DNA by itself, 36 bases read in frame from the first base. The data belong to a study of blood T cell repertoires in COVID-19 (dated by TCRdb to between 2020 and 2021). Describing the broader study: Collaborator samples came from the United States, Italy and Spain and covered acute and convalescent phases of COVID-19. Samples came from the ongoing ImmuneRACE study (first 160 participants) plus 1,254 subjects from 6 global collaborators. A de-identified subject ID, COVID-19 status, age in years and sex were almost always included in the sample metadata. Where available, HLA class I and class II types were obtained from metadata supplied by the sample provider rather than from assay-based typing. Deeply sampled blood TCRbeta repertoires from subjects exposed to, actively infected with, or recovered from COVID-19 were included in the dataset. The prospective study material was composed of cDNA or gDNA derived from T cells, B-cell-depleted T cells, or PBMCs. The repertoires were released in a freely available public database meant as a resource for research on the immune response to SARS-CoV-2. What the study reported, not specific to this receptor: The amount of clinical and demographic metadata varied by source and participant and was provided uncurated.

The collaborating institutions used their own protocols to collect whole blood in K2EDTA tubes. For TCRbeta analysis, collaborators shipped samples in one of three forms: frozen whole blood, isolated PBMCs, or DNA extracted from either of those sample types. The rearrangement joined TRBV12-3 or TRBV12-4 to TRBJ1-1; no D gene call is confident. The receptor comes from a man aged 35-49 years with acute or convalescent COVID-19. The sample was peripheral blood. The DNA sequence follows: TGTGCCAGCAGTTTGGCCCCCACTGAAGCTTTCTTT. Translated, it reads CASSLAPTEAFF.